These 20 T cell receptor beta chains share one sample of origin, sequenced in a study of early T cells in non-severe SARS-CoV-2 infection. Via MiXCR, TCRdb re-called the 5' RACE reads, giving one row per CDR3 protein. The data hold about 19,000 distinct CDR3 sequences, with more than 4% observed a single time. Sequenced input: whole blood. These receptors were collected from an adult who was a healthcare worker with PCR-confirmed SARS-CoV-2 infection or an uninfected control (not recorded which).

This clonotype was detected ten times or more. V gene TRBV27 combines with J gene TRBJ2-5, with D possibly being TRBD1 or TRBD2 (7 bases each). Trimming shortened V by 4 bases and J by 1 base, and 16 bases separated the two germline ends. CDR3 length equals 16 residues. Germline lookup yields CDR1 MNHEY and CDR2 SMNVEV (reference sequence). The CDR3 DNA reads TGTGCCAGCAGTTCAGGGGGGGCACGCCGCCAAGAGACCCAGTACTTC. The encoded protein is CASSSGGARRQETQYF.

This clonotype was observed many times. This rearrangement joins TRBV29-1 to TRBJ2-3; tentative D call: TRBD2 (5 bases). The CDR3 contains 14 residues. V dropped 4 bases and J dropped 0 bases, with 11 bases sitting between them. Germline V gene lookup returns CDR1 SQVTM and CDR2 ANQGSEA. CDR3 sequence reads: CSVVPRLSTDTQYF. In nucleotides, the CDR3 is TGCAGCGTTGTACCGAGACTAAGCACAGATACGCAGTATTTT.

This clonotype occurred many times. The V call is TRBV11-2, the J call TRBJ2-7; D is perhaps TRBD1 or TRBD2 (6 bases each). This CDR3 is built from 16 residues. In germline, CDR1 is SGHAT, CDR2 FQNNGV. Trimming shortened V by 4 bases and J by 3 bases, and 19 bases separated the two germline ends. CDR3 loop: CASSSRGRGVSYEQYF. The CDR3 nucleotides are TGTGCCAGCAGCTCCCGGGGGCGGGGTGTAAGCTACGAGCAGTACTTC.

V and J are TRBV7-2 and TRBJ2-4, with D unclear. The CDR3 is 12 amino acids. V was pared by 2 bases and J by 6 bases, with 5 bases between. CDR1 and CDR2 from the germline V gene are SGHTA and FQGNSA. The CDR3 region is CASSLSPNIQYF. The CDR3 DNA reads TGTGCCAGCAGCTTAAGCCCAAACATTCAGTACTTC.

Many counts were recorded for this clonotype. The chain combines TRBV6-4 with TRBJ2-3, with D tentatively TRBD1 or TRBD2 (5 bases each). CDR3 length: 14 residues. Germline values: CDR1 MRHNA, CDR2 SNTAGT. Trimming took off 3 bases at V and 1 base at J, with 8 bases between the two ends. CDR3 residues: CASSEMGGTDTQYF. As DNA, the CDR3 is TGTGCCAGCAGTGAAATGGGGGGCACAGATACGCAGTATTTT.

The sample holds many counts of this clonotype. This chain links TRBV30 with TRBJ1-5; TRBD1 matches at 8 bases. Germline V CDR1 and CDR2: GTSNPN, SVGIG (reference sequence). Trimming took 4 bases from V and 4 from J; bases not matched to a gene: 6. The CDR3 has 14 amino acids. The CDR3 is CAWTRGQGNQPQHF. The CDR3 bases are TGTGCCTGGACTCGAGGACAGGGAAATCAGCCCCAGCATTTT.

Many counts were recorded for this clonotype. This rearrangement joins TRBV6-4 to TRBJ2-6; D possibly matches TRBD1 or TRBD2 (5 bases each). The germline gives CDR1 MRHNA, CDR2 SNTAGT. This CDR3 region has 21 residues. V shed 0 bases and J shed 0 bases, with 21 bases lying between them. The DNA for the CDR3 is TGTGCCAGCAGTGACTCCCCCGGTGGGGGAATAGATAGCTCTGGGGCCAACGTCCTGACTTTC. Translating gives CASSDSPGGGIDSSGANVLTF.

This clonotype was seen repeatedly, ten times or more. V and J are TRBV11-2 and TRBJ1-6, with D possibly matching TRBD1 (5 bases). In germline, CDR1 is SGHAT, CDR2 FQNNGV. This CDR3 is built from 15 residues. Trimming shortened V by 2 bases and J by 8 bases, and 13 bases separated the two germline ends. The CDR3 sequence is CASSLFTSGDSPLHF. CDR3 nucleotides: TGTGCCAGCAGCTTATTCACCTCGGGGGATTCACCCCTCCACTTT.

In its sample, this clonotype was seen many times. The gene calls are TRBV19 and TRBJ2-2; TRBD1 agrees at 10 bases. Germline-derived CDR1 and CDR2 are LNHDA and SQIVND (reference sequence). Unmatched junction bases numbered 8, after V lost 4 bases and J lost 6 bases. The CDR3 consists of 16 residues. The CDR3 DNA reads TGTGCCAGTAGTACCAAAACCGGACAGGGGGCCGGGGAGCTGTTTTTT. As protein: CASSTKTGQGAGELFF.

This clonotype was counted many times. The chain uses TRBV5-6 and TRBJ2-3; the D gene is possibly TRBD2 (6 bases). CDR3 length: 15 amino acids. Trimming took 0 bases from V and 3 from J, leaving 11 bases between them. From germline, CDR1 is SGHDT and CDR2 YYEEEE. The CDR3 loop is CASSLVDGGTDTQYF. The CDR3 DNA reads as TGTGCCAGCAGCTTGGTGGACGGGGGAACAGATACGCAGTATTTT.

About this clonotype itself: This could be a read error, since a much larger clone is one nucleotide away. The V gene is TRBV5-1, the J gene TRBJ1-1; D is possibly TRBD1 (6 bases). Germline-derived CDR1 and CDR2 are SGHRS and YFSETQ. This CDR3 is built from 14 residues. V was cut by 3 bases and J by 4 bases, with 13 bases left in between. CDR3 in DNA: TGCGCCAGCAGCTCGAACGCAGGGGCCACTGAAGCTTTCTTT. Amino acid sequence: CASSSNAGATEAFF.

This clonotype was observed many times. The chain couples TRBV25-1 to TRBJ1-6; D unresolved. This CDR3 is 14 amino acids long. Germline CDR1 MGHDK, CDR2 SYGVNS. Trimming pared 3 bases from V and 6 bases from J, leaving 9 bases between. The DNA of the CDR3 is TGTGCCAGCAGTGAGATGGGCCTTAATTCACCCCTCCACTTT. It is translated as CASSEMGLNSPLHF. The whole variable domain, filled in from reference TRBV25-1 and TRBJ1-6, reads EADIYQTPRYLVIGTGKKITLECSQTMGHDKMYWYQQDPGMELHLIHYSYGVNSTEKGDLSSESTVSRIRTEHFPLTLESARPSHTSQYLCASSEMGLNSPLHFGNGTRLTVT.

This clonotype has at least ten counts. The V gene is TRBV20-1, the J gene TRBJ2-1, with D hard to call. This CDR3 comprises 11 residues. The germline gives CDR1 DFQATT, CDR2 SNEGSKA (reference sequence). V was clipped by 6 bases and J by 7 bases, with 10 bases between them. In nucleotides, the CDR3 is TGCAGTGCCGCCCCCTGGAATGAGCAGTTCTTC. It is translated as CSAAPWNEQFF.

This clonotype showed up many times. The CDR3 DNA is TGCAGTGCTAGAGTACTCACTGAAGCTTTCTTT. Amino acid sequence: CSARVLTEAFF. The V gene is TRBV20-1, the J gene TRBJ1-1; D is undetermined. Germline V gene lookup returns CDR1 DFQATT and CDR2 SNEGSKA (reference sequence). Trimming shortened V by 1 base and J by 4 bases, and 4 bases separated the two germline ends. This CDR3 is built from 11 residues.

This clonotype has a handful of counts. A much larger clone sits a single nucleotide away, making a read error possible. CDR3 amino acids: CASNQVAGGHYEQYF. The CDR3 DNA reads as TGTGCCAGCAACCAAGTTGCAGGGGGCCACTACGAGCAGTACTTC. This rearrangement joins TRBV3-1 to TRBJ2-7, with 8 bases lining up with TRBD1. The CDR3 is 15 residues long. CDR1 and CDR2 from the germline V gene are LGHDT and YNNKEL (reference sequence).

This clonotype was counted ten times or more. V usage is TRBV28 and J usage is TRBJ1-1; 10 positions agree with TRBD1. The germline gives CDR1 MDHEN, CDR2 SYDVKM. The CDR3 is 13 amino acids. The junction had 4 bases not matched to a gene; V was cut back by 5 bases and J by 7 bases. The CDR3 nucleotides are TGTGCCAGCAGTCCGACAGGGGGCATTGAAGCTTTCTTT. As protein: CASSPTGGIEAFF.

This clonotype was recorded at least ten times. The chain uses TRBV7-2 and TRBJ2-3, with 12 bases identical to TRBD2. Germline trimming cut 5 bases from V and 5 bases from J; bases unmatched to any gene: 8. This CDR3 region has 16 residues. In germline, CDR1 is SGHTA, CDR2 FQGNSA. CDR3 sequence reads: CASSPGLAGGQDTQYF. The CDR3, as DNA: TGTGCCAGCAGCCCGGGGCTAGCGGGGGGGCAAGATACGCAGTATTTT.

The table lists this clonotype with a few counts. The gene calls are TRBV14 and TRBJ1-1; weak D call: TRBD1 (6 bases). V was pared by 3 bases and J by 0 bases, with 14 bases between. The germline gives CDR1 SGHDN, CDR2 FVKESK. The CDR3 runs 16 residues. CDR3: CASSQRGGPMNTEAFF. For the CDR3, the DNA is TGTGCCAGCAGCCAGCGGGGGGGGCCTATGAACACTGAAGCTTTCTTT.

This clonotype was picked up many times. The chain has TRBV6-5 and TRBJ1-1, with D maybe TRBD1 (5 bases). This CDR3 spans 13 amino acids. Germline loops: CDR1 MNHEY, CDR2 SVGAGI. V was shortened by 2 bases and J by 7 bases, with 11 bases between the two germline ends. Here the CDR3 DNA reads TGTGCCAGCAGTTACCGGGACCTGGGTGAAGCTTTCTTT. Residues: CASSYRDLGEAFF.

This clonotype was counted at least ten times. J is TRBJ1-1 and V is TRBV7-9; no firm D call. The V end lost 5 bases, the J end lost 2 bases, and 3 bases lay between the germline ends. Germline V gene data show CDR1 as SEHNR and CDR2 as FQNEAQ (reference sequence). The CDR3 is made up of 11 amino acids. CDR3 protein: CASSVNTEAFF. The CDR3 DNA reads as TGTGCCAGCAGCGTCAACACTGAAGCTTTCTTT.